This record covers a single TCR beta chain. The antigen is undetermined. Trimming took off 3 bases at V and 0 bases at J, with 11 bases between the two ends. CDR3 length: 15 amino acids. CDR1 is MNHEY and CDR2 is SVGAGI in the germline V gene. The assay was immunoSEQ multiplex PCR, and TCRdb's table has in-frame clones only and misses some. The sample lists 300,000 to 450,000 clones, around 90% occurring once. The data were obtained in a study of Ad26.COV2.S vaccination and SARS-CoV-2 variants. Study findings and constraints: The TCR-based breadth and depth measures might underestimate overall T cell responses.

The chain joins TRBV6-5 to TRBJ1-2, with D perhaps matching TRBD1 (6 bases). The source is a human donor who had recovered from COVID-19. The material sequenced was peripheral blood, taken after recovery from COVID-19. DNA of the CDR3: TGTGCCAGCAGTTATAGCCAGGGGCCTAACTATGGCTACACCTTC. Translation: CASSYSQGPNYGYTF.